These 3 T cell receptor beta chains share one sample of origin, sequenced in a study of blood T cell repertoires in COVID-19. Profiled with immunoSEQ multiplex PCR; TCRdb holds only in-frame clones, not every one. This table has around 60,000 clones, roughly 90% appearing once. The sample comprised peripheral blood. The source is a man between 50 and 59 years old with active COVID-19.

The chain combines TRBV7-9 with TRBJ2-7; D gene unclear. The CDR3 sequence is 13 residues long. Germline V lookup: CDR1 SEHNR, CDR2 FQNEAQ (reference sequence). Trimming removed 4 bases from V and 0 bases from J, with 7 bases in between. The CDR3 nucleotides read TGTGCCAGCAGCTCTCAGGTCTCCTACGAGCAGTACTTC. Encoded protein: CASSSQVSYEQYF.

The rearrangement uses TRBV6-5 and TRBJ1-1; possibly TRBD1 for D (5 bases). The germline V gene has CDR1 MNHEY and CDR2 SVGAGI. The CDR3 is 14 residues long. V gave up 6 bases and J gave up 5 bases, with 16 bases separating them. CDR3 sequence: CASRWGGLVTEAFF. CDR3 coding DNA: TGTGCCAGCAGGTGGGGGGGATTGGTTACTGAAGCTTTCTTT.

The chain is built from TRBV5-4 and TRBJ2-2; TRBD1 agrees at 11 bases. This CDR3 has 15 amino acids. Germline trimming cut 3 bases from V and 7 bases from J; bases unmatched to any gene: 5. CDR1 and CDR2 (germline): SGHNT, YYREEE (reference sequence). The CDR3 loop reads CASSSRTGGGGELFF. DNA of the CDR3: TGTGCCAGCAGCTCTAGGACAGGGGGCGGCGGGGAGCTGTTTTTT.